The 2 T cell receptor beta chains below were found in one sample sequenced in a study of cytotoxic CD8 clonotypes in ibrutinib-treated CLL. Method: immunoSEQ multiplex PCR; TCRdb's copy keeps in-frame clones and lacks some. The data contain about 49,000 clones, roughly 53% of them seen just once; the ten biggest clones take up around a third. Source: PBMCs, taken after 12 months of ibrutinib treatment. The receptors were sampled from a human donor with chronic lymphocytic leukemia.

The chain links TRBV7-2 to TRBJ2-7; D ambiguous. The V and J ends lost 5 bases and 0 bases respectively, with 5 bases between them. Looked up from germline, CDR1 is SGHTA and CDR2 is FQGNSA. The CDR3 runs 12 residues. The CDR3 sequence: CASSPSSYEQYF. The CDR3 DNA is TGTGCCAGCAGCCCGAGCTCCTACGAGCAGTACTTC.

The chain employs TRBV28 and TRBJ2-7; D might be TRBD1 or TRBD2, each matching 5 bases. Germline loops: CDR1 MDHEN, CDR2 SYDVKM. CDR3 length equals 14 residues. The germline V and J ends were trimmed by 7 bases and 1 base, with 14 bases remaining between them. CDR3: CASIGRGASYEQYF. CDR3 in DNA: TGTGCCAGCATCGGGCGAGGGGCTTCCTACGAGCAGTACTTC.